This T cell receptor beta chain is drawn from a study of CD8+ T cells in alopecia areata. Stated treatment: oral pan-JAK inhibitor, 5-10 mg twice daily. Lesional scalp punch biopsies and peripheral blood came from alopecia areata patients. The germline V gene encodes CDR1 SGHRS and CDR2 YFSETQ. CDR3 length: 14 residues. Trimming left V 2 bases short and J 2 bases short, with 9 bases between. A word on this clone: Other DNA sequences in the sample encode the same CDR3.

Extraction of RNA preceded its reverse transcription into cDNA, which served as the sequencing template. Sequenced by immunoSEQ multiplex PCR; TCRdb stores in-frame clones only, minus some. The sample has 5,600 or so clones; around 64% are singletons. This TCR was recovered from a human donor with alopecia areata. Specimen: skin, collected at week 24, from a patient treated with tofacitinib. This sequence joins TRBV5-1 and TRBJ2-3; D might be TRBD2 (5 bases). The CDR3 DNA is TGCGCCAGCAGCTTCCGGGATCCCACAGATACGCAGTATTTT. It codes for CASSFRDPTDTQYF. Together with reference TRBV5-1 and TRBJ2-3, the CDR3 gives the full variable domain: KAGVTQTPRYLIKTRGQQVTLSCSPISGHRSVSWYQQTPGQGLQFLFEYFSETQRNKGNFPGRFSGRQFSNSRSEMNVSTLELGDSALYLCASSFRDPTDTQYFGPGTRLTVL.